This T cell receptor beta chain emerged from a study of blood T cell repertoires in COVID-19. Study in general: Sites across the United States, Italy and Spain contributed samples from acute and convalescent COVID-19. T cells, B-cell-depleted T cells, or PBMCs supplied cDNA or gDNA.

Germline CDR1 and CDR2: SNHLY and FYNNEI. The V segment lost 6 bases and the J segment 1 base; nucleotides outside the gene matches: 8. The CDR3 contains 16 residues. Per the authors' pipeline: Scientists estimated how many nucleated cells there were by amplifying reference gene primers. Clones were read by immunoSEQ multiplex PCR, and TCRdb kept only the in-frame ones, dropping some. V and J calls plus clone size are reproduced from that table; the DNA served to infer D and trimming. The sample holds a few hundred thousand clones, roughly nine tenths seen once. What was sequenced was peripheral blood. This TCR came from a woman in her fifties or sixties who had recovered from COVID-19. This chain connects TRBV2 to TRBJ2-2; 7 positions agree with TRBD1. CDR3 coding DNA: TGTGCCAGCAGCAAACAGGGGCTGGGGAACACCGGGGAGCTGTTTTTT. This translates into CASSKQGLGNTGELFF.